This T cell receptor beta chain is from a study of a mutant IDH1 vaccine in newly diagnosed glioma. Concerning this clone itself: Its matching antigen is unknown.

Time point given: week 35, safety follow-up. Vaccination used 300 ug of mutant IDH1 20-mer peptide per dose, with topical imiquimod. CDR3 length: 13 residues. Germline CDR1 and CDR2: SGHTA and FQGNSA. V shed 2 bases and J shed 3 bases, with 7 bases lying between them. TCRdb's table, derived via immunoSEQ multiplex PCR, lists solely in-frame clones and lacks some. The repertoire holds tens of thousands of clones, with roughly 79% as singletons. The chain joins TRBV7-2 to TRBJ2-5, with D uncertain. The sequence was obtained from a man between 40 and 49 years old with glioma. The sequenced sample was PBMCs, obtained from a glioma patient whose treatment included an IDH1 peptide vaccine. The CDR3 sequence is CASSLPEKETQYF. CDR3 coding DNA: TGTGCCAGCAGCTTACCAGAGAAAGAGACCCAGTACTTC.